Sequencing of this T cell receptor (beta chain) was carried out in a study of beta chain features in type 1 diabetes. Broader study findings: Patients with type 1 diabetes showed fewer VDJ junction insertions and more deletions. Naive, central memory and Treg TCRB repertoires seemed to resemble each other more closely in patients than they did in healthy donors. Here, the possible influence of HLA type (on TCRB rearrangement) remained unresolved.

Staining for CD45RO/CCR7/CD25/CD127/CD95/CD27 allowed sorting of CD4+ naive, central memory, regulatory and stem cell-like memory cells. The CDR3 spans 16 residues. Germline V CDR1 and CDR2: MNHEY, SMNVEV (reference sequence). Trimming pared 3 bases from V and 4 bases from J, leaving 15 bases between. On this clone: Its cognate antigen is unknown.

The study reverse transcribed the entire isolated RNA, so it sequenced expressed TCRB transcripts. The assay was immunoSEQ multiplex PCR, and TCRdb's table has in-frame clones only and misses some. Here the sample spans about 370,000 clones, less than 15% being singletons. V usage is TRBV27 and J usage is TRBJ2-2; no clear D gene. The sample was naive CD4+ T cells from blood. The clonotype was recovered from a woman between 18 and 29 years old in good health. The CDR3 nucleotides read TGTGCCAGCAGTTTTCGGTTGCCGATCTTCACCGGGGAGCTGTTTTTT. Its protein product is CASSFRLPIFTGELFF.